This TCR beta chain was sequenced during a study of shared clonotypes between healthy human individuals. Assay: immunoSEQ multiplex PCR; the TCRdb copy retains only in-frame clones and omits some. The sample yields about 730,000 clones, 72% seen once. The CDR3 has 15 residues. Germline CDR1 is SEHNR and CDR2 is FQNEAQ (reference sequence). V was shortened by 4 bases and J by 5 bases, with 14 bases between the two germline ends. The TCR originated in a woman in her 30s in good health. Sequencing input: memory CD4+ T cells sorted from blood. Sample subset: CD45RA-negative fraction. The chain combines TRBV7-9 with TRBJ1-4; the D gene is possibly TRBD1 (5 bases). This CDR3 is CASSSKGDRNEKLFF. Here the CDR3 DNA reads TGTGCCAGCAGCTCCAAAGGCGACAGAAATGAAAAACTGTTTTTT.